This T cell receptor beta chain comes out of a study of blood T cell repertoires in COVID-19. The wider study: Material from acute and convalescent COVID-19 was sourced from the United States, Italy and Spain. T cells, B-cell-depleted T cells, or PBMCs provided the cDNA or gDNA that served as material.

Adults between about 18 and 89 years of age took part from about two dozen US areas. Cohorts were determined from participant-reported clinical history. Profiling relied on immunoSEQ multiplex PCR, and the TCRdb table lists in-frame clones only, not all of them. Seen here are 220,000 or so clones, more than 70% observed once, and the top ten hold 2% to 2.5%. Germline V CDR1 and CDR2: KGHDR, SFDVKD. This CDR3 has 13 residues. The V segment lost 8 bases and the J segment 9 bases; nucleotides outside the gene matches: 2. This TCR came from a woman aged 45-65 years who had recovered from COVID-19. Sequences were obtained from PBMCs or T cells enriched from blood (not recorded which). The rearrangement links TRBV24-1 to TRBJ2-1; 14 bases agree with TRBD2. For the CDR3, the DNA is TGTGCCACCATGGGACTAGCGGGAGTTGAGCAGTTCTTC. Protein: CATMGLAGVEQFF.